Sequencing of this T cell receptor delta chain was carried out in a study of gamma-delta T cells after stem cell transplantation. TCRdb ran CATT on the RT-PCR reads. This table holds fewer than 3,000 delta-chain clones, roughly 45% found once. V shed 3 bases and J shed 1 base, with 8 bases lying between them. CDR1 GEAIGNYY and CDR2 EKD come from the germline V gene. CDR3 length: 13 residues. This clone is labeled as large. The TCR originated in a human donor. It is not recorded whose cells these are; they may come from a transplant donor. The sample comprised gamma-delta T cells. The chain recombines TRDV2 with TRDJ1; D unclear. CDR3 in amino acids: CACDPLATDKLIF. The CDR3 DNA reads as TGTGCCTGTGACCCCCTGGCCACCGATAAACTCATCTTT.